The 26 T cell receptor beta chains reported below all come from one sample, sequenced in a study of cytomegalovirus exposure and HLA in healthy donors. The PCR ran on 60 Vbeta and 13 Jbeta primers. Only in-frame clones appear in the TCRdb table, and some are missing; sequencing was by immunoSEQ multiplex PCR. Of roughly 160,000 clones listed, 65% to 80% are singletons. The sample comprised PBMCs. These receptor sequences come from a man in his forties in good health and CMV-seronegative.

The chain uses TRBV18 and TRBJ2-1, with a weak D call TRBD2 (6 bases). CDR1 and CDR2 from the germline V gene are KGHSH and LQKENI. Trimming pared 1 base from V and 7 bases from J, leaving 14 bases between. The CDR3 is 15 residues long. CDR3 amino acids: CASSPLSGQGNEQFF. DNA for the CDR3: TGTGCCAGCTCACCACTTAGCGGCCAGGGAAATGAGCAGTTCTTC.

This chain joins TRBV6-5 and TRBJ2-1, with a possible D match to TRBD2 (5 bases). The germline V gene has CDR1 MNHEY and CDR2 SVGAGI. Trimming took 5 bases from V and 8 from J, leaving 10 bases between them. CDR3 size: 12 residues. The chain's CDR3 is CASSKGDHEQFF. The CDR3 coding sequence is TGTGCCAGCAGTAAGGGAGATCATGAGCAGTTCTTC.

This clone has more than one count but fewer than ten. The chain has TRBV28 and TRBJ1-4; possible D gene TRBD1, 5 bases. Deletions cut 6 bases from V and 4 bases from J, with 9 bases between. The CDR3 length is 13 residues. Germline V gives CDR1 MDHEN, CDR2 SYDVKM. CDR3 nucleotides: TGTGCCAGCAGGGGAGGGGATAATGAAAAACTGTTTTTT. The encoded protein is CASRGGDNEKLFF. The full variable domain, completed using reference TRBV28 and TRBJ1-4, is DVKVTQSSRYLVKRTGEKVFLECVQDMDHENMFWYRQDPGLGLRLIYFSYDVKMKEKGDIPEGYSVSREKKERFSLILESASTNQTSMYLCASRGGDNEKLFFGSGTQLSVL.

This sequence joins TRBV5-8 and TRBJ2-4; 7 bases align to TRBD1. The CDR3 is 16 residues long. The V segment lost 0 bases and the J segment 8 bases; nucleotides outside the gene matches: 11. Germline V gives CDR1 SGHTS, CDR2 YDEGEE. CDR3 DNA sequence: TGTGCCAGCAGCTTGGGCCCGGGACAGCCGAGGGACATTCAGTACTTC. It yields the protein CASSLGPGQPRDIQYF.

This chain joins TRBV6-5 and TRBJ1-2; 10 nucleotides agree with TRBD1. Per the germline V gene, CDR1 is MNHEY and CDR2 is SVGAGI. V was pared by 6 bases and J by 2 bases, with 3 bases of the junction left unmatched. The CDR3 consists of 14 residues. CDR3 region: CASRTGGSNYGYTF. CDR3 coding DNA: TGTGCCAGCAGGACAGGGGGCTCAAACTATGGCTACACCTTC.

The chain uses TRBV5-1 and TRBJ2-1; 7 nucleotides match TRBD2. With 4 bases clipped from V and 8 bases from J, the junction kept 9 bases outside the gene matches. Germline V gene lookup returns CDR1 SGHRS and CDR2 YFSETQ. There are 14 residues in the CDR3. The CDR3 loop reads CASSLGTSVDEQFF. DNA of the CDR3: TGCGCCAGCAGCCTCGGTACTAGCGTTGATGAGCAGTTCTTC.

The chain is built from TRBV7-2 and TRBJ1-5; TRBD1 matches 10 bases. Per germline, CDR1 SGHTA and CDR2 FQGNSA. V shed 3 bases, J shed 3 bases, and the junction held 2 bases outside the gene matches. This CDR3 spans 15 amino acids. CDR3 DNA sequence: TGTGCCAGCAGCTTGGGGACAGGGGCCAATCAGCCCCAGCATTTT. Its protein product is CASSLGTGANQPQHF.

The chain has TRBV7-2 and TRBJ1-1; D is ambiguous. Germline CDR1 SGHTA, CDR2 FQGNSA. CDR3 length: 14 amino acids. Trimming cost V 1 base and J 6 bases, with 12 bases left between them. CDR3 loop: CASSLGLERSEAFF. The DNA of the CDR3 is TGTGCCAGCAGCTTAGGGCTCGAGAGGTCTGAAGCTTTCTTT.

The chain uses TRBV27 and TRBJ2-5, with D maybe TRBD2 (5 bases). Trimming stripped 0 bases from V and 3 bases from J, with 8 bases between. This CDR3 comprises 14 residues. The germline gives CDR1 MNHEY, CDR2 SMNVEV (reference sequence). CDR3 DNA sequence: TGTGCCAGCAGTTTATCATCGGGGAAAGAGACCCAGTACTTC. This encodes CASSLSSGKETQYF.

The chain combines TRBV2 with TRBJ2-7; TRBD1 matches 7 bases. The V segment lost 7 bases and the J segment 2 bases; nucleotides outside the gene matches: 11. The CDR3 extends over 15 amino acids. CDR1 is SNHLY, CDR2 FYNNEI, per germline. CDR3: CASNPVSGQAYEQYF. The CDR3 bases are TGTGCCAGCAATCCCGTTTCCGGACAGGCCTACGAGCAGTACTTC.

CDR3 nucleotide sequence: TGTGCCAGCAGTGGGACAGCTACCTCCTCCTACGAGCAGTACTTC. Translating it yields CASSGTATSSYEQYF. The chain couples TRBV2 to TRBJ2-7; TRBD1 might be the D (6 bases). The CDR3 runs to 15 residues. Trimming cost V 4 bases and J 0 bases, with 13 bases left between them. Germline V lookup: CDR1 SNHLY, CDR2 FYNNEI.

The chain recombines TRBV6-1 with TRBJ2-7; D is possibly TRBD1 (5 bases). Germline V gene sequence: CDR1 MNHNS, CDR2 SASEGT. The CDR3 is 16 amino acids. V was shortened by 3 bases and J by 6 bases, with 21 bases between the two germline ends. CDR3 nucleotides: TGTGCCAGCAGTGACCCGGGTGCCAGGGCGAGGAGCGAGCAGTACTTC. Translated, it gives CASSDPGARARSEQYF.

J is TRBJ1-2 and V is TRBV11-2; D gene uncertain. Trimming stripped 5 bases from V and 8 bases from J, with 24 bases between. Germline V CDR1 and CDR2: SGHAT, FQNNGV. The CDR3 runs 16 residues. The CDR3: CASSPPSVGRDYGYTF. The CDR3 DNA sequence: TGTGCCAGCAGCCCCCCCAGCGTAGGGAGGGATTACGGCTACACCTTC.

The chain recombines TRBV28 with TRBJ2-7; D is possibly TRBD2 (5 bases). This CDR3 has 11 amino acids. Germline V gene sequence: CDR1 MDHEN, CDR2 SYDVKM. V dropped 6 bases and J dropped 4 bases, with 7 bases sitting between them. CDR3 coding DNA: TGTGCCAGCAGGCGGGCATACGAGCAGTACTTC. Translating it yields CASRRAYEQYF. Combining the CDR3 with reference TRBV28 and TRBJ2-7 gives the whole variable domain DVKVTQSSRYLVKRTGEKVFLECVQDMDHENMFWYRQDPGLGLRLIYFSYDVKMKEKGDIPEGYSVSREKKERFSLILESASTNQTSMYLCASRRAYEQYFGPGTRLTVT.

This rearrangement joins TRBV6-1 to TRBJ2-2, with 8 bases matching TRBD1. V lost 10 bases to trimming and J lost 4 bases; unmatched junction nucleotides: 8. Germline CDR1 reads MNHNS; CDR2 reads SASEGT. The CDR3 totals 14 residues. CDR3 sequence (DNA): TGTGCCACCTCGGGACAGGTGATCACCGGGGAGCTGTTTTTT. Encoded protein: CATSGQVITGELFF.

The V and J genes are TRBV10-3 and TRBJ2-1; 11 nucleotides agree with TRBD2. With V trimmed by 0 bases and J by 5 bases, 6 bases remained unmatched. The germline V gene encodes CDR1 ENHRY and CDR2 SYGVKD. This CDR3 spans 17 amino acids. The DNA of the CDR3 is TGTGCCATCAGTGAGTCCCAGACTAGCGGGGAACACAATGAGCAGTTCTTC. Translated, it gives CAISESQTSGEHNEQFF.

CDR3 sequence reads: CASAEEETQYF. In DNA, the CDR3 is TGCGCCAGCGCAGAAGAAGAGACCCAGTACTTC. The gene calls are TRBV5-1 and TRBJ2-5; D remains ambiguous. Germline lookup yields CDR1 SGHRS and CDR2 YFSETQ. CDR3 length equals 11 residues. V lost 7 bases and J 3 bases, leaving 7 bases between the germline ends. Based on the CDR3 plus reference TRBV5-1 and TRBJ2-5, the full variable domain is KAGVTQTPRYLIKTRGQQVTLSCSPISGHRSVSWYQQTPGQGLQFLFEYFSETQRNKGNFPGRFSGRQFSNSRSEMNVSTLELGDSALYLCASAEEETQYFGPGTRLLVL.

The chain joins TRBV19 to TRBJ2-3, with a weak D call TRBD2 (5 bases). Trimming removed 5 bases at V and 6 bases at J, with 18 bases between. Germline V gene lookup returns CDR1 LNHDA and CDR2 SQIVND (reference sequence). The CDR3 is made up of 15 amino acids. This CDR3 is CASSRGSQFSDTQYF. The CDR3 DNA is TGTGCCAGTAGTCGGGGATCCCAATTTTCGGATACGCAGTATTTT. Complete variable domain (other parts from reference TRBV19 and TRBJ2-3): DGGITQSPKYLFRKEGQNVTLSCEQNLNHDAMYWYRQDPGQGLRLIYYSQIVNDFQKGDIAEGYSVSREKKESFPLTVTSAQKNPTAFYLCASSRGSQFSDTQYFGPGTRLTVL.

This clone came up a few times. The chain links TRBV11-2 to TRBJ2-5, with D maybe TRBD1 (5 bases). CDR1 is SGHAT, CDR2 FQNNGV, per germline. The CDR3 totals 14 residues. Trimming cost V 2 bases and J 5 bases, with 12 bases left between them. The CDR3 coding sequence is TGTGCCAGCAGCTTAAGACAGTCGATGGAGACCCAGTACTTC. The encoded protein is CASSLRQSMETQYF.

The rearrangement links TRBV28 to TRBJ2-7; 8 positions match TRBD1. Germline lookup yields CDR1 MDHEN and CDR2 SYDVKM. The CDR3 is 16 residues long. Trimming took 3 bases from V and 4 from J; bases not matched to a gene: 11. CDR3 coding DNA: TGTGCCAGCAGTTTGACAGGGGCCTCCGGCGGGTACGAGCAGTACTTC. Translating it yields CASSLTGASGGYEQYF.

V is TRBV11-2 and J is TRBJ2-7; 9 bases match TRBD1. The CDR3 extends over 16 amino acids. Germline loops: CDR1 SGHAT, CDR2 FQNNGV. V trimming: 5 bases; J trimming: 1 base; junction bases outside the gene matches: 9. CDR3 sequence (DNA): TGTGCCAGCAGCCACCGGGACAGGGACTTATCCTACGAGCAGTACTTC. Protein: CASSHRDRDLSYEQYF.

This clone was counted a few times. CDR3 amino acids: CASSWTGRANYGYTF. The DNA of the CDR3 is TGTGCCAGCAGCTGGACAGGACGAGCTAACTATGGCTACACCTTC. The chain uses TRBV5-6 and TRBJ1-2; 7 bases map to TRBD1. V gave up 3 bases and J gave up 0 bases; unmatched junction bases: 5. The CDR3 is 15 amino acids. CDR1 is SGHDT, CDR2 YYEEEE, per germline.

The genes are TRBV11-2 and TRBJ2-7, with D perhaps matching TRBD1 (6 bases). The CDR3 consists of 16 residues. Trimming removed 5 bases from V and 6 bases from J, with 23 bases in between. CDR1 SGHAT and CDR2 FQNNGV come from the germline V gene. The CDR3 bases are TGTGCCAGCAGCCCCAGGGGCGGCAGCCCCCCTGTCGAGCAGTACTTC. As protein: CASSPRGGSPPVEQYF.

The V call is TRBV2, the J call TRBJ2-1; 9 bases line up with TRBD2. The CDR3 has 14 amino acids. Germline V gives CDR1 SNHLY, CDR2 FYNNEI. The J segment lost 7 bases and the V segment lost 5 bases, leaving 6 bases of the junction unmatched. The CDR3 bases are TGTGCCAGCAGTTTAGCGGGAGCTGAAAATGAGCAGTTCTTC. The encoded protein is CASSLAGAENEQFF.

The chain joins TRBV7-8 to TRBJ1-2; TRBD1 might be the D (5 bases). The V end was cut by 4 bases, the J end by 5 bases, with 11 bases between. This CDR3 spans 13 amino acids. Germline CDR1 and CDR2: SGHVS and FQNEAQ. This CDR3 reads CASSSRGAYGYTF. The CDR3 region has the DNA TGTGCCAGCAGCTCGCGGGGCGCGTATGGCTACACCTTC.

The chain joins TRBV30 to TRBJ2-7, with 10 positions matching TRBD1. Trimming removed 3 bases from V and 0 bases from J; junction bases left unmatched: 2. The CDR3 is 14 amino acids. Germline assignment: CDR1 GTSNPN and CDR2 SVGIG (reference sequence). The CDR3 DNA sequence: TGTGCCTGGAGGCGGACAGGGGGCTCCTACGAGCAGTACTTC. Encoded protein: CAWRRTGGSYEQYF.